This T cell receptor (beta chain) originates from a study of T cells after yellow fever vaccination. Study as a whole: With SMART-Seq v4 Ultra Low Input, the fractions containing low cell numbers were prepared. Study observations and caveats: CD4 and CD8 compartments shared a small share of clonotypes.

TCR cDNA was made by 5'RACE template switching, adding a universal primer site and UMIs. MiXCR, run by TCRdb on the 5' RACE reads, gives a single entry per CDR3 protein. The repertoire consists of some 340,000 distinct CDR3 sequences, with roughly 4% occurring once and the leading ten covering roughly 25%. CDR1 is MNHEY and CDR2 is SMNVEV in the germline V gene (reference sequence). The CDR3 covers 13 residues. V was clipped by 5 bases and J by 2 bases, with 7 bases between them. This clonotype was seen a few times. Antigen: not known. V is TRBV27 and J is TRBJ2-1; TRBD2 might be the D (5 bases). The specimen was PBMCs, collected 5 days after the yellow fever booster vaccination. This TCR was recovered from a man aged 18-30 years who received the YFV17D yellow fever vaccine. The CDR3, as DNA: TGTGCCAGCAGTGAGGGTACCTACAATGAGCAGTTCTTC. This encodes CASSEGTYNEQFF.